This T cell receptor beta chain was identified in a study of identical twins. Regarding the study as a whole: With abundant cord blood beta clonotypes, insertions were fewer; memory repertoires showed no such pattern.

TCRdb called the 5' RACE reads again in MiXCR, with one record for every CDR3 protein. The sample has around 570,000 distinct CDR3 sequences; just under 10% are singletons. As for this clonotype: The target antigen is unknown.

The CDR3 consists of 13 residues. V was pared by 0 bases and J by 5 bases, with 7 bases between. Germline CDR1 and CDR2: DFQATT and SNEGSKA (reference sequence). These data also formed part of another study, on yellow fever vaccine responses in identical twins.

This clonotype was obtained from a woman under 30 in good health. Sequenced sample: PBMCs. The chain has TRBV20-1 and TRBJ2-2; no definite D call. CDR3 coding DNA: TGCAGTGCTAGAGAATTAATAACCGGGGAGCTGTTTTTT. As protein: CSARELITGELFF.